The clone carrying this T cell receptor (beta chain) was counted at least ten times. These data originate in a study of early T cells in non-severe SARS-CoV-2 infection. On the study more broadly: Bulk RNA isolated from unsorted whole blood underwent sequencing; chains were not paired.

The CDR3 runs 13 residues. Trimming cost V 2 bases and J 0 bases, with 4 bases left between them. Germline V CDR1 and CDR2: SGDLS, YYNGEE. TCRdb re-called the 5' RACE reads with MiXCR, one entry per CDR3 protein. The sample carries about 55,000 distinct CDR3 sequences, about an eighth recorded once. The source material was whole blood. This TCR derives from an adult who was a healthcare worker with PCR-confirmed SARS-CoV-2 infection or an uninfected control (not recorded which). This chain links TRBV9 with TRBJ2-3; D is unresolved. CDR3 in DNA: TGTGCCAGCAGCGTTACTAGCACAGATACGCAGTATTTT. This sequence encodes CASSVTSTDTQYF.